This T cell receptor beta chain was sequenced during a study of tissue T cells after allogeneic stem cell transplantation (dated by TCRdb to between 2021 and 2024). About the study as a whole: Over a roughly 3-year period, more than five adult allo-HCT recipients with steroid-refractory GVHD were prospectively enrolled in a research-autopsy study. Every GVHD patient got a graft from a donor, with several grafts unmodified and three CD34-selected to deplete T cells. Every GVHD patient had gastrointestinal GVHD and was given several lines of GVHD-directed therapy, and about five of the GVHD patients also had skin involvement. About 5 GVHD patients had pre-transplant PBMCs available, and those PBMCs were of recipient origin. For viably preserved blood and marrow, CD3+ T cells were flow-sorted when cell numbers allowed; smaller samples underwent direct DNA extraction. Using research autopsies of patients with and without GVHD, plus mouse models of GVHD, the study profiled TCR beta repertoires across many tissues. The human part of the study was a prospective observational study with no blinding and no randomization. Results the study describes overall, beyond this receptor: Within patients, how anatomically similar tissues were was a major factor shaping TCR repertoire composition, regardless of disease or transplant status. The patient cohort was small and varied clinically, and sampling depth was recognized as a limitation. Which tissue TCRs were alloreactive or antigen-specific was not determined in the study, and some clones might have been persisting host cells. Only a few T cell clones appeared in more than one patient, yet motif-based clustering showed tissue-specific repertoire signatures that were shared between patients. In both patients and mice, only a limited portion of the TCR repertoire detected in tissues was captured by blood and spleen T cells.

Comment on this clone: The specificity of this receptor is unknown. Base quality data are lacking; no much larger clone is found one base away.

The label giving this sample's time point can be read as: recipient (host-origin) PBMCs collected before allo-HCT. From the cysteine up to the phenylalanine, the CDR3 has a length of 15 residues. Just the 45-base CDR3 DNA is kept, in frame starting at base 1. For CDR1 and CDR2, the germline V gene (reference sequence) lists SGHNT and YYREEE. V is shortened by 2 bases, J by 5 bases, and the region joining them spans 16 bases. The library relied on the immunoSEQ multiplex PCR assay. TCRbeta CDR3 sequencing was performed at survey depth by Adaptive Biotechnologies, and CDR3 sequences, V/J genes, productive frequency and template counts were reported. TCR beta CDR3 regions were amplified from genomic DNA rather than RNA. Concerning the study's data processing: Pairwise repertoire overlap between tissues was quantified with Jensen-Shannon divergence, where 1 means complete divergence and 0 identical. Tissues were clustered by single-linkage agglomerative hierarchical clustering of pairwise JSD values, and the clustering results were displayed as dendrograms. GLIPH2 was run on all patient samples with simulation_depth 1000, kmer_min_depth 3, cdr3_length_cutoff 8, keeping groups with more than two unique CDR3s. A standardized tissue-overlap score extrapolated Jaccard GLIPH-group overlap across patients to a standard repertoire size of 1000 clones. Linear mixed-effect models, with tissue as a fixed effect and individual as a random effect, were used to test how diversity related to clinical or experimental variables. In TCRdb, the immuneACCESS table is reduced to in-frame sequences with V and J assigned. These tables do not hold every clone; where another copy was compared, an unresolved V gene accounts for under half, and the others remain unexplained. Clone size and V and J calls were adopted from that table, with D and trimming inferred from the DNA. For this sample the table gives 25,000 to 35,000 clones, of which 65% to 90% were detected only once. Jointly, the top ten make up less than 4% of the sample.

In this chain, TRBV5-4 is recombined with TRBJ1-1; the D region possibly corresponds to TRBD1 (5 bases align). The source of this sequence is a woman aged 18-49 years who later had graft-versus-host disease after an allogeneic stem cell transplant. The source was blood, collected before transplantation. This receptor carries the CDR3 CASSLRSGGFTEAFF. In nucleotides, the sequence is TGTGCCAGCAGCTTACGGTCGGGGGGATTTACTGAAGCTTTCTTT.